The clone carrying this T cell receptor (beta chain) was recorded many times. The antigen is undetermined. Trimming pared 0 bases from V and 2 bases from J, leaving 20 bases between. The V gene's germline CDR1 is DFQATT and CDR2 SNEGSKA (reference sequence). The length of the CDR3 is 17 residues. This record comes from a study of T cells in Graves' hyperthyroidism and ophthalmopathy. Graves' hyperthyroidism showing no ophthalmopathy progression within 18 months was considered stable. Diagnoses were established using clinical symptoms, serum thyroxine and TRAb, thyroid ultrasound and orbital computed tomography. TCR beta CDR3 region amplification was performed from RNA transcripts. The HTBI primer set served for first-round RT-PCR of the TCR CDR3. TCRdb re-analysed the multiplex PCR reads in MiXCR, keeping a single row per CDR3 protein. Of 350,000 or so distinct CDR3 sequences detected, under 25% appear once; the ten largest clones hold 50%.

Notes on the study in general: Ophthalmopathy, as predicted by the model, came a median 6.5 months after the prediction. In blood, most of the thyroid clonotypes expanded above 0.001 were also present.

Sequenced: blood. This sequence joins TRBV20-1 and TRBJ2-7; D unresolved. The sequence came from a woman aged 50 to 65 with Graves' hyperthyroidism. The CDR3 DNA sequence: TGCAGTGCTAGAGATCCGGGTGGCACACGTCGACCCTACGAGCAGTACTTC. This translates into CSARDPGGTRRPYEQYF.